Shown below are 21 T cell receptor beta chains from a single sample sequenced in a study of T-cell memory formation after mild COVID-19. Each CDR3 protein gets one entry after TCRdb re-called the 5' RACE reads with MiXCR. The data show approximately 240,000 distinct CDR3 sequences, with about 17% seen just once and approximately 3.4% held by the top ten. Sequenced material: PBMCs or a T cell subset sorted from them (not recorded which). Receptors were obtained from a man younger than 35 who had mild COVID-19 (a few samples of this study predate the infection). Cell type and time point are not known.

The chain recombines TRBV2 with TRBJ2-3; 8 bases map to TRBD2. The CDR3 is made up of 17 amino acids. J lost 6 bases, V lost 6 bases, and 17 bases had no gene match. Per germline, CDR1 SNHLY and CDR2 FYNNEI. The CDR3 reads CASRVGRGVPREDTQYF. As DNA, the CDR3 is TGTGCCAGCAGGGTGGGGCGGGGGGTCCCCCGGGAGGATACGCAGTATTTT.

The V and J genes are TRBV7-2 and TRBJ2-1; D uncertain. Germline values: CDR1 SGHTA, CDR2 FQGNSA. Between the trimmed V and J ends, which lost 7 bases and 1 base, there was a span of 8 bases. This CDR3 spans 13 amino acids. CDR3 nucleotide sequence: TGTGCCAGCAAATACATTTCCTACAATGAGCAGTTCTTC. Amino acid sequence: CASKYISYNEQFF.

The chain's CDR3 is CSVSQPGQGADGYTF. The CDR3 DNA reads TGCAGTGTTAGTCAACCGGGACAGGGGGCGGATGGCTACACCTTC. This chain connects TRBV20-1 to TRBJ1-2, with 12 bases fitting TRBD1. V lost 7 bases, J lost 6 bases, and 12 bases stayed unmatched. In germline, CDR1 is DFQATT, CDR2 SNEGSKA (reference sequence). The length of the CDR3 is 15 residues.

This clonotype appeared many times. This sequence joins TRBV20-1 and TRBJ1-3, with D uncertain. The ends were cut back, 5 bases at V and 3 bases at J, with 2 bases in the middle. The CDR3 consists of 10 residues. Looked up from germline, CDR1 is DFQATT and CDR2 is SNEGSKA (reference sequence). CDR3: CSARGNTIYF. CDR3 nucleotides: TGCAGTGCTCGTGGAAACACCATATATTTT.

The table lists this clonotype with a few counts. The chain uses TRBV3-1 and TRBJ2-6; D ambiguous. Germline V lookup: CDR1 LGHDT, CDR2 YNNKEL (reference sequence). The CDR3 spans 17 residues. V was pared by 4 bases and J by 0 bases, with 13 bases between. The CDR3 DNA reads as TGTGCCAGCAGCCCGTGGACGGGTTTCTCTGGGGCCAACGTCCTGACTTTC. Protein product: CASSPWTGFSGANVLTF.

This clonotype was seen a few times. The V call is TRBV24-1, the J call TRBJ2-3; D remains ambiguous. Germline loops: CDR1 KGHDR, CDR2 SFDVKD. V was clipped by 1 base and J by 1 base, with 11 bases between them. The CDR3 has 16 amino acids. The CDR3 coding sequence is TGTGCCACCAGTGATTTTCCCGCACGTGGCACAGATACGCAGTATTTT. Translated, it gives CATSDFPARGTDTQYF.

The CDR3 loop is CASSQAIRGSGANVLTF. CDR3 DNA sequence: TGTGCCAGCAGCCAGGCGATCAGGGGGTCCGGGGCCAACGTCCTGACTTTC. The chain uses TRBV3-1 and TRBJ2-6, with TRBD1 identical over 7 bases. Germline V gene data show CDR1 as LGHDT and CDR2 as YNNKEL (reference sequence). This CDR3 region has 17 residues. V lost 3 bases, J lost 4 bases, and 9 bases stayed unmatched.

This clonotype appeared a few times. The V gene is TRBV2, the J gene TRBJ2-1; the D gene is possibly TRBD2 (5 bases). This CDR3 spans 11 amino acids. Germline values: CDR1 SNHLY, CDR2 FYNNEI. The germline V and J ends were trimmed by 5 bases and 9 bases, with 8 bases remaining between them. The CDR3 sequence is CASSLAPEQFF. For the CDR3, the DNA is TGTGCCAGCAGTCTAGCTCCTGAGCAGTTCTTC.

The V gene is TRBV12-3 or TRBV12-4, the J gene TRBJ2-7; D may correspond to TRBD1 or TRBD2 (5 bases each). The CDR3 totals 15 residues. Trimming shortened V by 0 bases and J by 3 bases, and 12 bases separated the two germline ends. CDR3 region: CASSLAGATDYEQYF. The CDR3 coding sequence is TGTGCCAGCAGTTTAGCCGGGGCCACCGACTACGAGCAGTACTTC.

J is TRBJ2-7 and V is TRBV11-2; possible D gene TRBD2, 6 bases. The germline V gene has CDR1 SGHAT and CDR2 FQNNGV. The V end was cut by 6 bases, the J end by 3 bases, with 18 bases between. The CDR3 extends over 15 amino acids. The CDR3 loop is CASRSAGRHVYEQYF. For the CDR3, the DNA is TGTGCCAGCAGGAGCGCGGGACGGCACGTCTACGAGCAGTACTTC.

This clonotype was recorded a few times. CDR3 in amino acids: CASSPWAGSGELFF. Here the CDR3 DNA reads TGTGCCAGCAGCCCGTGGGCAGGATCCGGGGAGCTGTTTTTT. The gene calls are TRBV7-2 and TRBJ2-2, with D uncertain. The V gene lost 5 bases and the J gene lost 6 bases, with 13 bases spanning the gap. Germline-derived CDR1 and CDR2 are SGHTA and FQGNSA. This CDR3 spans 14 amino acids.

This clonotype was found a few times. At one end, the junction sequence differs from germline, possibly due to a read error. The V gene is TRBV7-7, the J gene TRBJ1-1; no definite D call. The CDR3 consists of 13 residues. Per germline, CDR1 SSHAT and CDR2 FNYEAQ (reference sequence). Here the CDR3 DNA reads TGTGCTAGCAGCCGATCGGCGAACACTGAAGCTTTCTTT. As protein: CASSRSANTEAFF.

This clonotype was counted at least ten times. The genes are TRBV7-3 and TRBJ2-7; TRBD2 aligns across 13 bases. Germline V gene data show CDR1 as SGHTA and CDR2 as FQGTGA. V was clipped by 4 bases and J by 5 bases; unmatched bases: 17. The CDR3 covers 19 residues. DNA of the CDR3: TGTGCCAGCAGCTCACTTAATAGGGGGATCGGACTAGCGGGGGACGAGCAGTACGTC. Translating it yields CASSSLNRGIGLAGDEQYV.

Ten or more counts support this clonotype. In nucleotides, the CDR3 is TGTGCCAGCAGCTTACGTCGTGGGGGCGAGCAGTACGTC. Amino acids: CASSLRRGGEQYV. The rearrangement uses TRBV7-2 and TRBJ2-7; D might be TRBD1 or TRBD2, each matching 5 bases. This CDR3 contains 13 residues. Deletions cut 2 bases from V and 6 bases from J, with 11 bases between. Germline V gene data show CDR1 as SGHTA and CDR2 as FQGNSA.

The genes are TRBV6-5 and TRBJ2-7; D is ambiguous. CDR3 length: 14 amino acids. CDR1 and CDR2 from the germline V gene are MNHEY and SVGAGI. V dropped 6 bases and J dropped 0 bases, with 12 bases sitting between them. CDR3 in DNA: TGTGCCAGCAGCTTACGGACGGACTCCTACGAGCAGTACTTC. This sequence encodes CASSLRTDSYEQYF.

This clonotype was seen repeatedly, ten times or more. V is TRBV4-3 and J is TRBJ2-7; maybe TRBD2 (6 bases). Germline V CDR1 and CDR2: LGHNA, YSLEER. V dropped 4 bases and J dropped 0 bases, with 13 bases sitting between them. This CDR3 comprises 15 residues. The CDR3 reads CASSLRDLSSYEQYF. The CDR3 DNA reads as TGCGCCAGCAGCCTCCGGGACTTGAGCTCCTACGAGCAGTACTTC.

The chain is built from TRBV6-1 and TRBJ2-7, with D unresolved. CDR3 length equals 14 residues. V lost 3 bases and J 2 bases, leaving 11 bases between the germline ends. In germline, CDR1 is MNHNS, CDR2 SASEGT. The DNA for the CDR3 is TGTGCCAGCAGTGACTGGGGTTTCACCTACGAGCAGTACTTC. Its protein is CASSDWGFTYEQYF.

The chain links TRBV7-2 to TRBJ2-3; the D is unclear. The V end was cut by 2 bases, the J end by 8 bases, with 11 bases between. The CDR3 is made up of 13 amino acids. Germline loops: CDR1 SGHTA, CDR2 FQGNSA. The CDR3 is CASSLLKKGTQYF. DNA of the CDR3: TGTGCCAGCAGCTTACTAAAGAAGGGTACGCAGTATTTT.

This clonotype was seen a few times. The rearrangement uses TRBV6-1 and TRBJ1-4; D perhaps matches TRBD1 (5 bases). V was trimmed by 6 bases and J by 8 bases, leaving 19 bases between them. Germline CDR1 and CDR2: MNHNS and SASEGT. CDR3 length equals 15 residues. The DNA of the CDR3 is TGTGCCAGCAGCGACCCCGGGGGGACGGAGGAAAAACTGTTTTTT. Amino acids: CASSDPGGTEEKLFF.

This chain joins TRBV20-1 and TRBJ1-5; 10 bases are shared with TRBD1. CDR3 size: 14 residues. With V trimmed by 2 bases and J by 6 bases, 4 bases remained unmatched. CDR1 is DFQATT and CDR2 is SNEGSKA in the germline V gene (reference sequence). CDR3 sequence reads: CSARRTGGGQPQHF. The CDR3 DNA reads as TGCAGTGCTAGAAGGACAGGGGGGGGTCAGCCCCAGCATTTT.

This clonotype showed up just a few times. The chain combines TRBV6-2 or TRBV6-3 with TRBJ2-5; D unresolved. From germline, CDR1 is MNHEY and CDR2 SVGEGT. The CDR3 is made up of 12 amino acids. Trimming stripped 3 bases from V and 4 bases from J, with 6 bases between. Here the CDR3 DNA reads TGTGCCAGCAGTTATGGGCGAGAGACCCAGTACTTC. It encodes CASSYGRETQYF.